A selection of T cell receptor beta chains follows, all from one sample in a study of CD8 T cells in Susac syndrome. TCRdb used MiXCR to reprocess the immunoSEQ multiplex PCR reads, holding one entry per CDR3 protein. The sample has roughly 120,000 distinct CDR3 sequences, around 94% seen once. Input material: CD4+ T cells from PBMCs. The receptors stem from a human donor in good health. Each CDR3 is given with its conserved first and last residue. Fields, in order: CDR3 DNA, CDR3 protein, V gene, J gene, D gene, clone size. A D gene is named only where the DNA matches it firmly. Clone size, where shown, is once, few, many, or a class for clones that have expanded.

TGTGCCAGCTCACCCGGGGAGGTGAAGGGCTATGGCTACACCTTC,CASSPGEVKGYGYTF,TRBV18,TRBJ1-2,.,.
TGTGCCAGCAGTGAAACTGGGGCGAGGACCGGGGAGCTGTTTTTT,CASSETGARTGELFF,TRBV2,TRBJ2-2,.,.
TGTGCCAGCAGAGACAGCGGGCGGGAGACCCAGTACTTC,CASRDSGRETQYF,TRBV6-5,TRBJ2-5,.,.
TGTGCCACCAGACTAAGGGCGGCCGATGAGCAGTTCTTC,CATRLRAADEQFF,TRBV15,TRBJ2-1,.,.
TGTGCCAGCAGCTTGGGGGCGGGACAGACGTACAATGAGCAGTTCTTC,CASSLGAGQTYNEQFF,TRBV5-4,TRBJ2-1,.,.
TGCAGCGTGGGACAGGGGTGGGGCACTGAAGCTTTCTTT,CSVGQGWGTEAFF,TRBV29-1,TRBJ1-1,TRBD1,.
TGTGCCAGCAGCTTAAACTATGGAACGGGACGGTCCTACGAGCAGTACTTC,CASSLNYGTGRSYEQYF,TRBV7-2,TRBJ2-7,.,.
TGTGCCAGTACCCTCCGGGAGAACACTGAAGCTTTCTTT,CASTLRENTEAFF,TRBV19,TRBJ1-1,.,.
TGTGCCTGGAGTGGGAATCGGCAAGCCAAAAACATTCAGTACTTC,CAWSGNRQAKNIQYF,TRBV30,TRBJ2-4,.,once
TGTGCCAGCAGTCGGGACAATTCAGGAAACACCATATATTTT,CASSRDNSGNTIYF,TRBV2,TRBJ1-3,.,.
TGTGCCTGGAGTCGCGGCCTCTTAGAGACCCAGTACTTC,CAWSRGLLETQYF,TRBV30,TRBJ2-5,.,.
TGTGCCAGCAGTTACGGGACTAGCGGGAGGTTGTACGAGCAGTACTTC,CASSYGTSGRLYEQYF,TRBV6-2/TRBV6-3,TRBJ2-7,TRBD2,.
TGTGCCATCAGTGAATCGGGGACTAGACGCACCGGGGAGCTGTTTTTT,CAISESGTRRTGELFF,TRBV10-3,TRBJ2-2,TRBD2,.
TGTGCCAGCTCACCGGACAGGGCGGGGGAGCAGTTCTTC,CASSPDRAGEQFF,TRBV18,TRBJ2-1,TRBD1,.
TGTGCCAGCAGCTTAATGGGCACAGATACGCAGTATTTT,CASSLMGTDTQYF,TRBV7-2,TRBJ2-3,.,.
TGCAGTGCTAGAGAGGGGGCGAGCTATGGCTACACCTTC,CSAREGASYGYTF,TRBV20-1,TRBJ1-2,.,once
TGTGCCAGTAGTATCCCCCTTAGCGGGAGAGCTTTCTTT,CASSIPLSGRAFF,TRBV19,TRBJ1-1,.,once
TGTGCCAGCAGCCGTGGACAGAACATAATGAACACTGAAGCTTTCTTT,CASSRGQNIMNTEAFF,TRBV12-3/TRBV12-4,TRBJ1-1,.,.
TGTGCCAGCTCACCAGGGGCCGAAGAGACCCAGTACTTC,CASSPGAEETQYF,TRBV18,TRBJ2-5,.,.
TGTGCCAGCAGCTTAGCCGGGACAGTTGAGGGTGAAGCTTTCTTT,CASSLAGTVEGEAFF,TRBV7-2,TRBJ1-1,TRBD1,.